The clone carrying this TCR beta chain has just one count. The data derive from a study of blood T cell repertoires in COVID-19. Overall study context: Sites across the United States, Italy and Spain contributed samples from acute and convalescent COVID-19. T cells, B-cell-depleted T cells, or PBMCs provided the cDNA or gDNA that served as material.

Per the authors' pipeline: Nucleated cell number was recorded as an estimate derived from reference gene primer amplification. Data came from immunoSEQ multiplex PCR; TCRdb stores just in-frame clones and leaves some out. V, J and clone size were drawn from that table, and D and trimming were deduced from the DNA. The table includes roughly 100,000 clones, approximately 89% detected once. In germline, CDR1 is SGHVS, CDR2 FNYEAQ. This CDR3 comprises 16 residues. The germline V and J ends were trimmed by 0 bases and 0 bases, with 9 bases remaining between them. The chain joins TRBV7-6 to TRBJ1-3; possible D gene TRBD1, 5 bases. The sequencing sample was made of peripheral blood. The TCR sequence derives from an elderly woman in a cohort sampled during active COVID-19. The CDR3 sequence is CASSLADSSSGNTIYF. CDR3 sequence (DNA): TGTGCCAGCAGCTTAGCTGACAGCTCCTCTGGAAACACCATATATTTT. The variable domain in full, with the rest retrieved from reference TRBV7-6 and TRBJ1-3, is GAGVSQSPRYKVTKRGQDVALRCDPISGHVSLYWYRQALGQGPEFLTYFNYEAQQDKSGLPNDRFSAERPEGSISTLTIQRTEQRDSAMYRCASSLADSSSGNTIYFGEGSWLTVV.